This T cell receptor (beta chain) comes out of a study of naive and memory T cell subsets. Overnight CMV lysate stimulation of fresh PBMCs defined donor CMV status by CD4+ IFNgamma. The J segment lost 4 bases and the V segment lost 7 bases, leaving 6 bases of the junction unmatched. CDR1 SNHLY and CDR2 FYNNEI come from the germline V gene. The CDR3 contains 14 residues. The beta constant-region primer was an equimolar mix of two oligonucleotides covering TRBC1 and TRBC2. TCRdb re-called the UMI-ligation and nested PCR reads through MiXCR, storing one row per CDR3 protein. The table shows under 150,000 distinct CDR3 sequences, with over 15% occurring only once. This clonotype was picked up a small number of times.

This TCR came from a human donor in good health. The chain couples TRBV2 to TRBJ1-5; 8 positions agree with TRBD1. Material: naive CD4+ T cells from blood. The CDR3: CASTNTGGNQPQHF. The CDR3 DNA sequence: TGTGCCAGCACCAATACAGGGGGGAATCAGCCCCAGCATTTT.